This T cell receptor (beta chain) emerged from a study of T cell responses to AZD1222 COVID-19 vaccine. The CDR3 sequence is 16 residues long. The germline V gene encodes CDR1 SGHRS and CDR2 YFSETQ. V was clipped by 4 bases and J by 1 base, with 14 bases between them. Profiled with immunoSEQ multiplex PCR; TCRdb holds only in-frame clones, not every one. The sample holds about 120,000 clones; 70% to 90% are singletons and the top ten take about 8.6%. The source of this sequence is an adult in good health. The chain combines TRBV5-1 with TRBJ2-2; tentative D call: TRBD2 (6 bases). Sequences were derived from peripheral blood, sampled on day 0 of AZD1222 vaccination. The CDR3 DNA is TGCGCCAGCAGCGCCGCGGGACGCCTGAACACCGGGGAGCTGTTTTTT. Its protein product is CASSAAGRLNTGELFF.